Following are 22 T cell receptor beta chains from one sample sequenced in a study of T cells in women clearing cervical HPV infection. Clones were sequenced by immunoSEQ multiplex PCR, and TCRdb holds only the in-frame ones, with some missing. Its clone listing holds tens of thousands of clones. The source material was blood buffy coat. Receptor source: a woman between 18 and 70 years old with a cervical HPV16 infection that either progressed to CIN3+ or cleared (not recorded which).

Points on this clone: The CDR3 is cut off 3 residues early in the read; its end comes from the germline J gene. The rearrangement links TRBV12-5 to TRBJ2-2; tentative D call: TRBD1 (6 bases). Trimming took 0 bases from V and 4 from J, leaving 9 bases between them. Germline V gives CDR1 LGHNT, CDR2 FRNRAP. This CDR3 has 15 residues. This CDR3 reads CASGLVKGGTGELFF. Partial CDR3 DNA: TGTGCTAGTGGTTTGGTAAAAGGGGGCACCGGGGAG.

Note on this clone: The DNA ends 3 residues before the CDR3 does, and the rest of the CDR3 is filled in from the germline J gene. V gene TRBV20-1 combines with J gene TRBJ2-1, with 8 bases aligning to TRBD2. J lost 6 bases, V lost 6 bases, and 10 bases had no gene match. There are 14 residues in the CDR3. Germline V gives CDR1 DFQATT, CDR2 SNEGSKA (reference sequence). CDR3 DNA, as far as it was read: TGCAGTGCCCGGCTAGCGGGTGCAATCAATGAG. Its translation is CSARLAGAINE. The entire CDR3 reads CSARLAGAINEQFF.

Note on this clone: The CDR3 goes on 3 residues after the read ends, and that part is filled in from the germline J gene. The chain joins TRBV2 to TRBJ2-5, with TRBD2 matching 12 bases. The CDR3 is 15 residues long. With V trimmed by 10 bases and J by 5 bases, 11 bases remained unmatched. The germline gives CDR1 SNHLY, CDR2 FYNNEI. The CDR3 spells CATKPGLAGQETQYF. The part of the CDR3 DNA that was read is TGTGCCACCAAACCGGGACTAGCGGGCCAGGAGACC.

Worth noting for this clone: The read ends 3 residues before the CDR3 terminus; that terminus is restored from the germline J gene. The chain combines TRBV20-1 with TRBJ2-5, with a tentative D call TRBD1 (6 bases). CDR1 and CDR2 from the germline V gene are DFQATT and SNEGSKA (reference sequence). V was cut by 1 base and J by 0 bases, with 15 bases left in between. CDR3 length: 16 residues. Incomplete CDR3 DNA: TGCAGTGCTAGAGCCTTAGGGACAAGCCACCAAGAGACC. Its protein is CSARALGTSHQET. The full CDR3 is CSARALGTSHQETQYF.

The CDR3 protein is CASSPRGTGGNEQYF. The CDR3 DNA, read in part, is TGTGCCAGCAGTCCCAGGGGGACAGGGGGCAACGAG. The chain is built from TRBV12-3 or TRBV12-4 and TRBJ2-7; 12 nucleotides align to TRBD1. The read terminates 3 residues before the CDR3 end, so the remaining end is supplied by the germline J gene. Trimming cost V 5 bases and J 5 bases; bases outside gene matches: 7. CDR3 length: 15 amino acids.

Incomplete CDR3 DNA: TGCAGTGCCGATTCATTTGGGGGGGGACGCACAGATACG. Translated: CSADSFGGGRTDT. The CDR3, in full, reads CSADSFGGGRTDTQYF. This rearrangement joins TRBV20-1 to TRBJ2-3, with 7 nucleotides matching TRBD2. The read comes to an end 3 residues before the CDR3 does, leaving the germline J gene to fill in the end. Germline trimming cut 6 bases from V and 1 base from J; bases unmatched to any gene: 13. Germline V gene sequence: CDR1 DFQATT, CDR2 SNEGSKA (reference sequence). The CDR3 consists of 16 residues.

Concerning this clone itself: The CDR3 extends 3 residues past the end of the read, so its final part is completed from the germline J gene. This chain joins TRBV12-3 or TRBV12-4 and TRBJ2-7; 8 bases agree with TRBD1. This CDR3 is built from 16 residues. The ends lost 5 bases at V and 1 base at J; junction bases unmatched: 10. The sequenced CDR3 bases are TGTGCCAGCAGTCGGGGTCGGACAGGGATTTCCTACGAG. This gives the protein CASSRGRTGISYE. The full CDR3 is CASSRGRTGISYEQYF.

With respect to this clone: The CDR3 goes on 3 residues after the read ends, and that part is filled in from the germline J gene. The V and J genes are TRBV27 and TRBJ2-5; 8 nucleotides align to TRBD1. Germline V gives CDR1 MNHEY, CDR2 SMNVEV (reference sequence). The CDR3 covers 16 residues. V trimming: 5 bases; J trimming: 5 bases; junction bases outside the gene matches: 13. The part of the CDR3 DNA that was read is TGTGCCAGCAGTACCCTTCCAGGGGGCGCATGGGAGACC. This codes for CASSTLPGGAWET. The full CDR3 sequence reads CASSTLPGGAWETQYF.

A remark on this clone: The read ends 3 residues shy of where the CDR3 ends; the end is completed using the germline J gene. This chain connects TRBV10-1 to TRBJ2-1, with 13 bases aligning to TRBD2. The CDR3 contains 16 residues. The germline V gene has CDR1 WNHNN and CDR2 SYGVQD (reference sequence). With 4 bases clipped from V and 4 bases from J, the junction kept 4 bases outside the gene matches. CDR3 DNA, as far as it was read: TGCGCCAGCAGTGGGGGACTAGCGGGGAGGTACAATGAG. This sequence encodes CASSGGLAGRYNE. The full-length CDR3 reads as CASSGGLAGRYNEQFF.

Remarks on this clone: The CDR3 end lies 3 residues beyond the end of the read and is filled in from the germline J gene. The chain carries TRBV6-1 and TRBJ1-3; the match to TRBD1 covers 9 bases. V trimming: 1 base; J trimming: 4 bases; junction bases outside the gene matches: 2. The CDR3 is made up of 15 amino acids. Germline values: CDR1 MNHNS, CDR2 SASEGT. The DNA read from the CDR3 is TGTGCCAGCAGTGAAGGACAGGGGGGAGGAAACACC. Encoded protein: CASSEGQGGGNT. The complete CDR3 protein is CASSEGQGGGNTIYF.

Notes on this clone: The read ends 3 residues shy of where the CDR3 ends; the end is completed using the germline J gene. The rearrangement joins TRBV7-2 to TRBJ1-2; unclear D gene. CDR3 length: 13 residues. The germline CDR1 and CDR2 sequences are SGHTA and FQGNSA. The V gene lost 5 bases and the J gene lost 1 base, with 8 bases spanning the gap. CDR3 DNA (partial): TGTGCCAGCAGCGCCACGGTTAACTATGGC. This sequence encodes CASSATVNYG. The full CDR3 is CASSATVNYGYTF.

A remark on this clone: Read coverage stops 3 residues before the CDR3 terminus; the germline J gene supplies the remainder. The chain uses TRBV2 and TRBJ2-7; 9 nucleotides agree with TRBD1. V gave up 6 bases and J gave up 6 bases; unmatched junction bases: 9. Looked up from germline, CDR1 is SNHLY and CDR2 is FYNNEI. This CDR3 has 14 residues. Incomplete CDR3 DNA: TGTGCCAGCAGACCCGGGACAGGGTTTGGCGAG. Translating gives CASRPGTGFGE. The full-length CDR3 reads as CASRPGTGFGEQYF.

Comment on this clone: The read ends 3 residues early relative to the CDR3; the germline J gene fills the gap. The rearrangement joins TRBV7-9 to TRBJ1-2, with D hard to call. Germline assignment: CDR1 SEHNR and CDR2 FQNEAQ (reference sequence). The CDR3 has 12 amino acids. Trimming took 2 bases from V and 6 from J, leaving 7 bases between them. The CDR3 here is CASSLNIDGYTF. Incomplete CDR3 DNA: TGTGCCAGCAGCTTAAATATCGATGGC. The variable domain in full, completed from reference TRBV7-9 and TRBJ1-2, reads DTGVSQNPRHKITKRGQNVTFRCDPISEHNRLYWYRQTLGQGPEFLTYFQNEAQLEKSRLLSDRFSAERPKGSFSTLEIQRTEQGDSAMYLCASSLNIDGYTFGSGTRLTVV.

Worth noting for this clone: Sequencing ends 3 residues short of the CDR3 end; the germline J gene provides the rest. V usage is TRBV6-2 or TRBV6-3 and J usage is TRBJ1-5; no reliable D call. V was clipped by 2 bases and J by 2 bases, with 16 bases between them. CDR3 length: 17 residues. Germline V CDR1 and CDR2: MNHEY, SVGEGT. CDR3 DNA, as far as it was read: TGTGCCAGCAGTTACGGTGGGCTGTCGGCTGGCAATCAGCCC. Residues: CASSYGGLSAGNQP. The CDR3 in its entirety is CASSYGGLSAGNQPQHF.

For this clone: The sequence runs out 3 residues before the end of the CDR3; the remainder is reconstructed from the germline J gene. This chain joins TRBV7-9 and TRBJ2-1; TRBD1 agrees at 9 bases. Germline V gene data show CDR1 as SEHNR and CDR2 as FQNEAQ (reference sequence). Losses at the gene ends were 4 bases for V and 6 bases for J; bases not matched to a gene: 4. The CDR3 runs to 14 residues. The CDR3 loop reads CASSSRDRVNEQFF. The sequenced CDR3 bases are TGTGCCAGCAGCTCCCGGGACAGGGTCAATGAG.

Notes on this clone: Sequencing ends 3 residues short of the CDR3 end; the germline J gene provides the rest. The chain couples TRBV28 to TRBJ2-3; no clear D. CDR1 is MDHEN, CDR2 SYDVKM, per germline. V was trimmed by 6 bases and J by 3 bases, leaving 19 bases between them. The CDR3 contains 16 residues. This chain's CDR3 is CASSPDSNLQTDTQYF. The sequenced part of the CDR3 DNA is TGTGCCAGCAGCCCCGACTCAAACTTACAAACAGATACG.

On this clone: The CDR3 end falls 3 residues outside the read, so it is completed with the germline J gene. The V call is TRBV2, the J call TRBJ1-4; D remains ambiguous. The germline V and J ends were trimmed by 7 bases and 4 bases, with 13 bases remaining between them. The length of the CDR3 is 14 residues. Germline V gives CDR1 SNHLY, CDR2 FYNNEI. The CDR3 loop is CASMRAIGNEKLFF. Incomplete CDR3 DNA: TGTGCCAGCATGAGGGCTATCGGTAATGAAAAA.

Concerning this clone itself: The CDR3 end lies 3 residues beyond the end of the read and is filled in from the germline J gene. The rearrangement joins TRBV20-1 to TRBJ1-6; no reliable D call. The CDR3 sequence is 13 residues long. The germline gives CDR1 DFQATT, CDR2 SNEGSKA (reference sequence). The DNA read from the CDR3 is TGCAGTGCTAGAGCTCCAGGCCCGGGGACC. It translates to CSARAPGPGT. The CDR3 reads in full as CSARAPGPGTLHF.

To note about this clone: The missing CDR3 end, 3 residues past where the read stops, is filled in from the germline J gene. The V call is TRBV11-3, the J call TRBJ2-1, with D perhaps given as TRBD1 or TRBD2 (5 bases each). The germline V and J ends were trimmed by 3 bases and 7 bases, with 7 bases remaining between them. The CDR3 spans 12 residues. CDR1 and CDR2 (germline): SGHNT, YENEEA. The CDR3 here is CASSFEGNEQFF. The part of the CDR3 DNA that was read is TGTGCCAGCAGCTTTGAGGGGAATGAG.

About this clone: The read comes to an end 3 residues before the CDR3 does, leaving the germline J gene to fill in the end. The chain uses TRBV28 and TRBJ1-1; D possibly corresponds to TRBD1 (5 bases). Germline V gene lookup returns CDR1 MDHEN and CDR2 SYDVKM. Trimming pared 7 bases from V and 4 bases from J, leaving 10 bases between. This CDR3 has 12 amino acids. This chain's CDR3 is CASNQGGTEAFF. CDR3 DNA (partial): TGTGCCAGCAACCAGGGAGGCACTGAA.

CDR3 DNA (partial): TGTGCCAGCAGCGTTAGCGGGGGGGCCCACGAG. As protein: CASSVSGGAHE. In full, the CDR3 is CASSVSGGAHEQYF. The chain recombines TRBV9 with TRBJ2-7; TRBD2 aligns across 11 bases. The sequence runs out 3 residues before the end of the CDR3; the remainder is reconstructed from the germline J gene. CDR1 and CDR2 from the germline V gene are SGDLS and YYNGEE. With 2 bases clipped from V and 5 bases from J, the junction kept 3 bases outside the gene matches. The CDR3 totals 14 residues.

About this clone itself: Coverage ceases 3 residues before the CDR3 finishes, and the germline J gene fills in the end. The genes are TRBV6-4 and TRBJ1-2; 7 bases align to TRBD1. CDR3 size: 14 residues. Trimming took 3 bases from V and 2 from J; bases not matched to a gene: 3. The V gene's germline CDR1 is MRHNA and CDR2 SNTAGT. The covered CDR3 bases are TGTGCCAGCAGTGAAACAGGGGACAACTATGGC. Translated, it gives CASSETGDNYG. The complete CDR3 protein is CASSETGDNYGYTF.